Below, one T cell receptor beta chain is given with its context. The data were obtained in a study of T cells after somatic rescue of genetic block. V was clipped by 3 bases and J by 6 bases; unmatched bases: 8. The germline V gene encodes CDR1 MGHRA and CDR2 YSYEKL. The CDR3 has 16 residues. Sequenced by immunoSEQ multiplex PCR; TCRdb stores in-frame clones only, minus some. Counted here are some 68,000 clones, approximately 91% occurring once; the ten biggest clones make up 2.5% to 3%. This chain links TRBV4-1 with TRBJ2-7, with TRBD2 identical over 13 bases. Input material: peripheral blood mononuclear cells (PBMCs). This clonotype was obtained from a man in his thirties or forties. DNA of the CDR3: TGCGCCAGCAGCCATTCCGGGACTAGCGGGATCTCCGAGCAGTACTTC. Protein sequence: CASSHSGTSGISEQYF.